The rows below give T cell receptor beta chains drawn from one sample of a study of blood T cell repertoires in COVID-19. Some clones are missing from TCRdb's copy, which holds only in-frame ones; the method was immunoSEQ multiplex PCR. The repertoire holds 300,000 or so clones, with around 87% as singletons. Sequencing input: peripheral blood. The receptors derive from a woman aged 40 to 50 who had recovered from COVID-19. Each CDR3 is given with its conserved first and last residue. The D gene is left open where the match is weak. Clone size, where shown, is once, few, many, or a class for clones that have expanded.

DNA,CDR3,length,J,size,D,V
TGTGCCACCAGCAGAGCCCTAGGACAGTTGAATCAGCCCCAGCATTTT,CATSRALGQLNQPQHF,16,TRBJ1-5,.,.,TRBV15
TGTGCCAGCAGCTTGGCGCCAGGGAACTATGGCTACACCTTC,CASSLAPGNYGYTF,14,TRBJ1-2,few,.,TRBV5-5
TGTGCCAGTAGTATAGATATACAGGTAGGGATGAACACTGAAGCTTTCTTT,CASSIDIQVGMNTEAFF,17,TRBJ1-1,.,.,TRBV19
TGTGCCAGCAGCCGAACCGGGACAGGGATTAGGGGCTACACCTTC,CASSRTGTGIRGYTF,15,TRBJ1-2,.,TRBD1,TRBV3-1/TRBV3-2
TGTGCCACCAGCAGAGGAGGGAGTGACCGTGGGCTCTCCTACTTC,CATSRGGSDRGLSYF,15,TRBJ2-5,.,.,TRBV15
TGTGCCAGCAGTTACTTGGTAGCGGGGGGCACAGATACGCAGTATTTT,CASSYLVAGGTDTQYF,16,TRBJ2-3,.,TRBD2,TRBV6-6
TGCGCCAGCACCTTGGGGCGGACTGAAGAGACCCAGTACTTC,CASTLGRTEETQYF,14,TRBJ2-5,.,.,TRBV5-1
TGCGCCAGCAGCCCGCTATATATTAACTATGGCTACACCTTC,CASSPLYINYGYTF,14,TRBJ1-2,.,.,TRBV4-3
TGTGCCAGCAGGATGGTCGGGGGGGCTTATGGCTACACCTTC,CASRMVGGAYGYTF,14,TRBJ1-2,.,.,TRBV2
TGTGCCAGCAGCAGGGACAGTTCTGGCTACACCTTC,CASSRDSSGYTF,12,TRBJ1-2,.,TRBD1,TRBV12-3/TRBV12-4
TGTGCCAGTAGTATAAGGGGCCCCCTGCTGGCTTTCGGCTACACCTTC,CASSIRGPLLAFGYTF,16,TRBJ1-2,.,.,TRBV19
TGCGCCAGCAGCCAAGAGACAGGTTCGAACACTGAAGCTTTCTTT,CASSQETGSNTEAFF,15,TRBJ1-1,.,.,TRBV4-3
TGTGCCTGGAGTCCCCGTGGGGGGAGCTCCTATAATTCACCCCTCCACTTT,CAWSPRGGSSYNSPLHF,17,TRBJ1-6,.,.,TRBV30
TGTGCCAGCAGTAGTACAGGGGGGAGGGATGAAGCTTTCTTT,CASSSTGGRDEAFF,14,TRBJ1-1,.,TRBD1,TRBV6-5
TGCGCCAGCAGCCAAGATGGGGCGACTTTTCCCACAGATACGCAGTATTTT,CASSQDGATFPTDTQYF,17,TRBJ2-3,.,.,TRBV4-3
TGTGCCAGCACGGACAGTGATAACTATGGCTACACCTTC,CASTDSDNYGYTF,13,TRBJ1-2,.,.,TRBV6-5
TGCGCCAGCAGCTTGGGTTCGGGGGGGATGTCGTGGGAAGAGACCCAGTACTTC,CASSLGSGGMSWEETQYF,18,TRBJ2-5,.,TRBD2,TRBV5-1
TGTGCCAGCAGCGCCCCGACAGGGGACTCCTACAATGAGCAGTTCTTC,CASSAPTGDSYNEQFF,16,TRBJ2-1,.,TRBD1,TRBV9
TGTGCCAGCAGCTCGAGTAGCGGGGGGGTGGAGACCCAGTACTTC,CASSSSSGGVETQYF,15,TRBJ2-5,.,TRBD2,TRBV5-4
TGTGCCAGCAGGGACCGGACAGGGGGCAAGGAAAAACTGTTTTTT,CASRDRTGGKEKLFF,15,TRBJ1-4,few,TRBD1,TRBV6-5
TGCAGCGTTAAGCGGGACAGGGTGGGGGGCTACACCTTC,CSVKRDRVGGYTF,13,TRBJ1-2,.,TRBD1,TRBV29-1
TGTGCCAGCAGCTTACAGCGTTCACCCCTCCACTTT,CASSLQRSPLHF,12,TRBJ1-6,.,.,TRBV7-9
TGTGCCAGCTCACCCAGGGGACAGTCCTCTGGGGCCAACGTCCTGACTTTC,CASSPRGQSSGANVLTF,17,TRBJ2-6,.,TRBD1,TRBV18
TGTGCCAGCAGCTTGGGGGGACAGGTTGAGGGCAATGAGCAGTTCTTC,CASSLGGQVEGNEQFF,16,TRBJ2-1,.,TRBD1,TRBV5-4
TGTGCCAGTAGTCGGGCAGGGGGCCCCTGGTATGGCTACACCTTC,CASSRAGGPWYGYTF,15,TRBJ1-2,.,TRBD1,TRBV19
TGCGCCAGCAGTAGACTAGCGGGGCCGCAAGAGACCCAGTACTTC,CASSRLAGPQETQYF,15,TRBJ2-5,.,TRBD2,TRBV10-1
TGTGCCAGCAGTGAGGGCGGGCGGAGCCGTCAAGAGACCCAGTACTTC,CASSEGGRSRQETQYF,16,TRBJ2-5,.,.,TRBV25-1
TGTGCCAGCAGTGTAGGGGCCTTTAATTCACCCCTCCACTTT,CASSVGAFNSPLHF,14,TRBJ1-6,.,.,TRBV25-1
TGCGCCAGCAGCCCCGACGGGAAGGAGGATACGCAGTATTTT,CASSPDGKEDTQYF,14,TRBJ2-3,.,.,TRBV4-3
TGTGCCAGTAGTTATCTGTCTGTCGCCGGGGAGCTGTTTTTT,CASSYLSVAGELFF,14,TRBJ2-2,.,.,TRBV19
TGTGCCAGCAGCTGGACAAGGACAGGGGGCCGCTATGGCTACACCTTC,CASSWTRTGGRYGYTF,16,TRBJ1-2,.,TRBD1,TRBV5-6
TGTGCCAGTAGTATTCAGGGGGCCCAGGGCTACACCTTC,CASSIQGAQGYTF,13,TRBJ1-2,.,TRBD1,TRBV19
TGTGCCAGCAGCTTAGGATTTAGGACCGCCCGGGAGGGGGACACCGGGGAGCTGTTTTTT,CASSLGFRTAREGDTGELFF,20,TRBJ2-2,.,TRBD2,TRBV7-3
TGTGCCAGCTCACCGCCGAGCTCCTATAATTCACCCCTCCACTTT,CASSPPSSYNSPLHF,15,TRBJ1-6,.,.,TRBV18
TGTGCCAGCAGTTTAAGGCGGAGCTATGGCTACACCTTC,CASSLRRSYGYTF,13,TRBJ1-2,.,.,TRBV28
TGTGCCAGCAGCCGACTGGCAAATTATGGCTACACCTTC,CASSRLANYGYTF,13,TRBJ1-2,.,.,TRBV7-2
TGTGCCAGCAGTTACTCTGGGGAGGGCAACGAGCAGTACTTC,CASSYSGEGNEQYF,14,TRBJ2-7,.,TRBD2,TRBV6-5
TGTGCCAGCAGTCAGGGACATCTTAGCTCCTACGAGCAGTACTTC,CASSQGHLSSYEQYF,15,TRBJ2-7,.,.,TRBV6-2/TRBV6-3
TGTGCCAGCAGCTTGACCCGGGGCTCTGGAAACACCATATATTTT,CASSLTRGSGNTIYF,15,TRBJ1-3,.,.,TRBV5-8
TGCAGCGTCCGGGACAGAGGCAATCAGCCCCAGCATTTT,CSVRDRGNQPQHF,13,TRBJ1-5,.,TRBD1,TRBV29-1
TGTGCCAGCAGCGACATGCGGGGGGATAGAGATACGCAGTATTTT,CASSDMRGDRDTQYF,15,TRBJ2-3,.,TRBD2,TRBV7-9
TGTGCCAGTAGTATACGGGACAGGGTGAGATTTCAGTACTTC,CASSIRDRVRFQYF,14,TRBJ2-4,.,TRBD1,TRBV19
TGTGCCAGCAGCGTAGGCCAGGGGGCCCACTATGGCTACACCTTC,CASSVGQGAHYGYTF,15,TRBJ1-2,.,TRBD1,TRBV9
TGTGCCAGCAGCCAAGATTTGGCAGTTGGCTACACCTTC,CASSQDLAVGYTF,13,TRBJ1-2,.,.,TRBV3-1/TRBV3-2
TGTGCCAGCAGCTTGGGAGGGATGAACACTGAAGCTTTCTTT,CASSLGGMNTEAFF,14,TRBJ1-1,.,.,TRBV5-4